This TCR beta chain was identified in a study of technical replicates of blood from a few donors (dated by TCRdb to about 2017). Receptor amplification or capture employed the immunoSEQ multiplex PCR assay. Held by TCRdb, this immuneACCESS table contains in-frame sequences only and omits some clones. Under half of the omission traces to an unresolved V gene where checked; the cause of the rest is unknown. Present in this sample are under 85,000 clones, around 97% of which were seen just once. Around 0.2% of the sample is in the top ten clones. About this clone: Its antigen is currently not known. No base qualities exist here, and no much larger clone lies one base off it.

Sequenced material: T cells isolated from PBMCs. This receptor was obtained from a human donor in good health.

CDR3 sequence: CASSTGQLSNQPQHF. The DNA sequence reads TGTGCCAGCAGTACCGGACAGCTCAGCAATCAGCCCCAGCATTTT. The sequence is built from TRBV28 and TRBJ1-5; TRBD1 might be the D gene, on 6 matching bases. Reading from cysteine to phenylalanine, the CDR3 counts 15 amino acids. The only DNA kept is the CDR3, 45 bases in frame from the first base. V lost 5 bases and J lost 1 base; the stretch between them is 12 bases long. The germline V gene specifies MDHEN as CDR1 and SYDVKM as CDR2.